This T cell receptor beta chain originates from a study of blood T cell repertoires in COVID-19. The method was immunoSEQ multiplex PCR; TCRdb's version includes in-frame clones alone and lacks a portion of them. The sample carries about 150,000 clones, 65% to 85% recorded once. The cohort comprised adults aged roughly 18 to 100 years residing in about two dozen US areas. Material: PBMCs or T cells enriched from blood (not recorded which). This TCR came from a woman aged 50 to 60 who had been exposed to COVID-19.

The DNA of the CDR3 is TGCGCCAGCAGCTTCTGGGCGGGGCGGAATAATGAGCAGTTCTTC. Translated: CASSFWAGRNNEQFF. The chain couples TRBV5-1 to TRBJ2-1, with TRBD2 as a possible D gene (6 bases). Germline V gives CDR1 SGHRS, CDR2 YFSETQ. The CDR3 has 15 amino acids. Trimming pared 2 bases from V and 7 bases from J, leaving 16 bases between.